Listed below are T cell receptor beta chains from one sample, sequenced in a study of OX40 agonist ivuxolimab in advanced cancers. Using immunoSEQ multiplex PCR, the repertoire was profiled, and TCRdb retains in-frame clones only, with some absent. The sample lists 50,000 to 75,000 clones; around 87% were seen once. The sequencing here drew on CD4+ or CD8+ T cells sorted from blood, taken in a trial of the OX40 agonist ivuxolimab. The receptors originated from an adult with an advanced solid tumor such as melanoma, head and neck, liver or kidney cancer. CDR3s include the opening cysteine and the closing phenylalanine or tryptophan. Each record gives: V gene, clone size, D gene, J gene, CDR3 length, CDR3 DNA, CDR3 protein. The D gene is left open where the match is weak. Size is omitted from some rows. Given values are once, few, many or a class for expanded clones.

TRBV13	.	.	TRBJ2-7	15	TGTGCCAGCAGCCCCAGGTGGCAGGGAGCCTACGAGCAGTACTTC	CASSPRWQGAYEQYF
TRBV4-2	.	TRBD1	TRBJ1-5	15	TGTGCCAGCAGCCATGAACAGGGGGAGGATCAGCCCCAGCATTTT	CASSHEQGEDQPQHF
TRBV2	.	.	TRBJ1-1	15	TGTGCCAGCAGTCGTAGGGGACAACAGGACACTGAAGCTTTCTTT	CASSRRGQQDTEAFF
TRBV27	.	TRBD1	TRBJ2-7	16	TGTGCCAGCAGTCCATCCTGGACAGGGATCGCCTACGAGCAGTACTTC	CASSPSWTGIAYEQYF
TRBV16	.	.	TRBJ2-7	14	TGTGCCAGCAGCCCCGATGGCGGGTCCTACGAGCAGTACTTC	CASSPDGGSYEQYF
TRBV5-4	.	.	TRBJ1-2	14	TGTGCCAGCAGCTTGGTTGGGGGGCCCTATGGCTACACCTTC	CASSLVGGPYGYTF
TRBV6-1	.	.	TRBJ2-5	15	TGTGCCAGCAGTGAAGGAGGGTTCAGAGGCGAGACCCAGTACTTC	CASSEGGFRGETQYF
TRBV18	few	TRBD1	TRBJ1-1	15	TGTGCCAGCTCACCATGGGGACAGGCGAACACTGAAGCTTTCTTT	CASSPWGQANTEAFF
TRBV19	.	TRBD1	TRBJ2-2	14	TGTGCCAGTAGTGGGGACAGGCCCACCGGGGAGCTGTTTTTT	CASSGDRPTGELFF
TRBV7-9	.	TRBD1	TRBJ2-3	15	TGTGCCAGCAGCTTAGAGGGGGCCAGCACAGATACGCAGTATTTT	CASSLEGASTDTQYF
TRBV5-1	.	TRBD1	TRBJ1-2	14	TGCGCCAGCAGCTTGTCCGGGACAGGGCATGGCTACACCTTC	CASSLSGTGHGYTF
TRBV2	.	.	TRBJ2-3	15	TGTGCCAGCAGTGAAGCGCGAGGAAGTACGGATACGCAGTATTTT	CASSEARGSTDTQYF
TRBV9	.	TRBD2	TRBJ2-2	15	TGTGCCAGCAGCGGCGCGGGGGGGCCTATCGGGGAGCTGTTTTTT	CASSGAGGPIGELFF
TRBV9	.	.	TRBJ1-2	14	TGTGCCAGCAGCCCCATTGGGGATTCCCATGGCTACACCTTC	CASSPIGDSHGYTF
TRBV2	once	.	TRBJ1-1	11	TGTGCCAGCAAGATGGACACTGAAGCTTTCTTT	CASKMDTEAFF
TRBV7-3	few	.	TRBJ1-1	13	TGTGCCAGCAGCTTGCAGGGGATCACTGAAGCTTTCTTT	CASSLQGITEAFF
TRBV7-9	few	TRBD1	TRBJ1-6	15	TGTGCCAGCAGCCTCCGGGACAGGGGAGCTTCACCCCTCCACTTT	CASSLRDRGASPLHF
TRBV7-2	.	.	TRBJ2-7	14	TGTGCCAGCAGGCCTCAGGGGGGTGCCTACGAGCAGTACTTC	CASRPQGGAYEQYF
TRBV5-1	.	TRBD2	TRBJ2-2	19	TGCGCCAGCAGCTTGAAGGCGACTAGCGGGGCGGCGAACACCGGGGAGCTGTTTTTT	CASSLKATSGAANTGELFF
TRBV6-6	.	TRBD1	TRBJ1-5	14	TGTGCCAGCAGTCCGGGACAGGGATATCAGCCCCAGCATTTT	CASSPGQGYQPQHF
TRBV5-1	.	.	TRBJ2-5	14	TGCGCCAGCAGCTTGGGTGGAGGGCAAGAGACCCAGTACTTC	CASSLGGGQETQYF
TRBV20-1	.	.	TRBJ2-3	10	TGCAGTGCCCCCACAGATACGCAGTATTTT	CSAPTDTQYF
TRBV30	few	TRBD1	TRBJ2-5	14	TGTGCCTGGACGGGACAGGCCCACCAAGAGACCCAGTACTTC	CAWTGQAHQETQYF
TRBV7-2	.	.	TRBJ2-5	15	TGTGCCAGCAGCCCCTCGCACGGGGGTTCAGAGACCCAGTACTTC	CASSPSHGGSETQYF
TRBV5-1	.	TRBD2	TRBJ2-5	16	TGCGCCAGCAGCTTGGATATAGCGGGGGGCACAGAGACCCAGTACTTC	CASSLDIAGGTETQYF
TRBV4-2	once	.	TRBJ2-2	15	TGTGCCAGCAGCTCACAGGGGAGGGGCACCGGGGAGCTGTTTTTT	CASSSQGRGTGELFF
TRBV18	.	.	TRBJ2-7	14	TGTGCCAGCTCACCTCTGGCCGGGGAGTACGAGCAGTACTTC	CASSPLAGEYEQYF
TRBV7-9	.	TRBD1	TRBJ2-2	13	TGTGCCAGCAGTACAGGGGGGTACGGGGAGCTGTTTTTT	CASSTGGYGELFF
TRBV18	once	.	TRBJ1-2	14	TGTGCCAGCTCACCCACCCAGGGGACCTATGGCTACACCTTC	CASSPTQGTYGYTF
TRBV2	.	.	TRBJ2-1	14	TGTGCCAGCAGTCTAGCGTCTTACTACAATGAGCAGTTCTTC	CASSLASYYNEQFF
TRBV10-1	.	.	TRBJ2-2	15	TGCGCCAGCAGTCGACAGGGGAGGGACACCGGGGAGCTGTTTTTT	CASSRQGRDTGELFF
TRBV20-1	.	.	TRBJ1-2	11	TGCAGTGCCACAGGGTGGAGTGGCTACACCTTC	CSATGWSGYTF
TRBV21-1	.	.	TRBJ2-2	15	TGTGCCAGCAGCAAGCGGACGGTGAACACCGGGGAGCTGTTTTTT	CASSKRTVNTGELFF
TRBV27	.	.	TRBJ2-5	15	TGTGCCAGCAGCCGAATTGAGGCGGGGCGGGAGACCCAGTACTTC	CASSRIEAGRETQYF
TRBV12-5	.	.	TRBJ1-5	13	TGTGCTAGTGGGCCAAATTTCGATCAGCCCCAGCATTTT	CASGPNFDQPQHF
TRBV5-1	.	.	TRBJ2-3	17	TGCGCCAGCAGCCCGGCCGGGGGTCAAAGATACACAGATACGCAGTATTTT	CASSPAGGQRYTDTQYF
TRBV19	.	TRBD2	TRBJ2-2	16	TGTGCCAGTAGTTTTTTAGCGGGGGCGAACACCGGGGAGCTGTTTTTT	CASSFLAGANTGELFF
TRBV7-9	.	.	TRBJ1-3	13	TGTGCCAGCAGTCGGGACTCTGGAAACACCATATATTTT	CASSRDSGNTIYF
TRBV14	.	.	TRBJ1-4	18	TGTGCCAGCAGCCCAAGGGTGGCTCCCTCGGGCGGAGAAGAAAAACTGTTTTTT	CASSPRVAPSGGEEKLFF
TRBV9	.	TRBD2	TRBJ2-1	16	TGTGCCAGCAGCGTAGATCCGCGGGGGAGGAACAATGAGCAGTTCTTC	CASSVDPRGRNNEQFF
TRBV11-3	.	.	TRBJ2-7	13	TGTGCCAGCAGCCAACCCCCAGGGGACGAGCAGTACTTC	CASSQPPGDEQYF
TRBV6-1	once	TRBD2	TRBJ2-3	15	TGTGCCAGCAGTGCATTTAGCGGGGTGACAGATACGCAGTATTTT	CASSAFSGVTDTQYF
TRBV27	.	.	TRBJ2-7	15	TGTGCCAGCAGTTTATACCCGGGCAGCTCCTACGAGCAGTACTTC	CASSLYPGSSYEQYF
TRBV19	.	.	TRBJ1-2	17	TGTGCCAGTAGTATGGCCCTTTTCCTCGACAGAGACTATGGCTACACCTTC	CASSMALFLDRDYGYTF
TRBV12-5	few	.	TRBJ2-7	12	TGTGCTAGTGGTTTGCAAGGGAATGAGCAGTACTTC	CASGLQGNEQYF
TRBV5-1	.	.	TRBJ2-3	17	TGCGCCAGCAGCTTGGCCGAACCCCTAATTGACACAGATACGCAGTATTTT	CASSLAEPLIDTDTQYF
TRBV23-1	once	TRBD1	TRBJ1-5	15	TGCGCCAGCAGTCGGCAGTACAGGGGCTATCAGCCCCAGCATTTT	CASSRQYRGYQPQHF
TRBV28	.	.	TRBJ1-3	13	TGTGCCAGCTCTCAAGGCTCTGGAAACACCATATATTTT	CASSQGSGNTIYF
TRBV7-2	.	.	TRBJ1-1	12	TGTGCCAGCAGCTACTACCGGGGTGAAGCTTTCTTT	CASSYYRGEAFF
TRBV2	.	.	TRBJ1-5	15	TGTGCCAGCAGTTCAAGGGGGTTACGCAATCAGCCCCAGCATTTT	CASSSRGLRNQPQHF
TRBV7-6	.	.	TRBJ2-1	18	TGTGCCAGCAGTTCCTCCGGACACACGAGGCGCTCCTACAATGAGCAGTTCTTC	CASSSSGHTRRSYNEQFF
TRBV6-5	.	.	TRBJ2-7	14	TGTGCCAGCAGTTACGGCGGGGTAGCGAACGAGCAGTACTTC	CASSYGGVANEQYF
TRBV7-8	.	TRBD2	TRBJ2-2	17	TGTGCCAGCAGCCCCATTCTAGCGGCTCCTAACACCGGGGAGCTGTTTTTT	CASSPILAAPNTGELFF